Each of the 19 T cell receptor beta chains below was sequenced from the same sample in a study of radiation and T cells in renal cell carcinoma. Sequenced by immunoSEQ multiplex PCR; TCRdb stores in-frame clones only, minus some. The sample consists of 120,000 to 150,000 clones, approximately 86% of them appearing once. Time point noted: blood 4 weeks post-SBRT, at nephrectomy. Treatment of the sample: 15 Gy SBRT to primary tumor, nephrectomy 4 weeks later. The starting material was blood, obtained from a patient whose treatment included radiotherapy and nephrectomy. The receptors were gathered from a woman in her forties or fifties with renal cell carcinoma.

The chain recombines TRBV7-2 with TRBJ2-5; D gene unclear. The DNA end is a closer match to TRBJ2-7, so the J assignment may be wrong. CDR3 length: 14 amino acids. Germline V CDR1 and CDR2: SGHTA, FQGNSA. The CDR3 nucleotides read TGTGCCAGCAGTCCTAGTGGGTCCATAAGCGAGCAGTACTTC. It specifies CASSPSGSISEQYF.

The chain couples TRBV6-6 to TRBJ1-2; D gene uncertain. This CDR3 is 12 amino acids long. Germline assignment: CDR1 MNHNY and CDR2 SVGAGI (reference sequence). CDR3 in amino acids: CGSAPSRYGYTF. As DNA, the CDR3 is TGTGGGTCGGCGCCCTCGAGGTATGGCTACACCTTC.

The chain combines TRBV5-4 with TRBJ1-5; TRBD1 agrees at 7 bases. In germline, CDR1 is SGHNT, CDR2 YYREEE (reference sequence). J lost 1 base, V lost 3 bases, and 1 base had no gene match. CDR3 length: 14 amino acids. CDR3 sequence (DNA): TGTGCCAGCAGCTCACAGGGGAGCAATCAGCCCCAGCATTTT. Protein product: CASSSQGSNQPQHF.

The chain is built from TRBV7-8 and TRBJ2-7; D is ambiguous. The CDR3 runs 12 residues. V was cut by 2 bases and J by 4 bases, with 6 bases left in between. The germline V gene has CDR1 SGHVS and CDR2 FQNEAQ. The CDR3 here is CASSLIPYEQYF. In DNA, the CDR3 is TGTGCCAGCAGCTTAATCCCTTACGAGCAGTACTTC.

As to this clone: Germline is not matched at one junction end, which may reflect a read error. This sequence joins TRBV6-1 and TRBJ2-2; 8 bases are a match to TRBD1. The CDR3 spans 17 residues. From germline, CDR1 is MNHNS and CDR2 SASEGT. CDR3 amino acids: CASSQAFTGGNTGELFF. The CDR3 nucleotides read TGTGCCAGCAGTCAAGCGTTCACAGGGGGGAACACCGGGGAGCTGTTTTTT.

The chain couples TRBV5-4 to TRBJ2-7; 10 nucleotides line up with TRBD2. With V trimmed by 0 bases and J by 6 bases, 6 bases remained unmatched. Per germline, CDR1 SGHNT and CDR2 YYREEE (reference sequence). CDR3 length equals 15 residues. DNA for the CDR3: TGTGCCAGCAGCTTGGCTCTAGCGGGAGTTGTCGAGCAGTACTTC. Its protein is CASSLALAGVVEQYF.

The gene calls are TRBV5-1 and TRBJ2-6; D may be TRBD1 or TRBD2 (5 bases each). V lost 2 bases and J 0 bases, leaving 15 bases between the germline ends. CDR1 is SGHRS, CDR2 YFSETQ, per germline. The CDR3 length is 18 residues. CDR3 in DNA: TGCGCCAGCAGCTTATCCAGGGAGACCCTCTCTGGGGCCAACGTCCTGACTTTC. Its protein product is CASSLSRETLSGANVLTF.

The chain recombines TRBV19 with TRBJ2-5; 8 positions agree with TRBD1. This CDR3 is built from 16 residues. The germline V gene has CDR1 LNHDA and CDR2 SQIVND (reference sequence). V lost 5 bases and J lost 1; bases outside the gene matches: 9. Here the CDR3 reads CASSLPTGASQETQYF. DNA for the CDR3: TGTGCCAGTAGTTTACCGACAGGGGCCAGCCAAGAGACCCAGTACTTC. Variable domain in full (rest from reference TRBV19 and TRBJ2-5): DGGITQSPKYLFRKEGQNVTLSCEQNLNHDAMYWYRQDPGQGLRLIYYSQIVNDFQKGDIAEGYSVSREKKESFPLTVTSAQKNPTAFYLCASSLPTGASQETQYFGPGTRLLVL.

The CDR3 nucleotides read TGTGCCAGTAGTCACCGCCTCGACAGGGAACTCCCCTACGAGCAGTACTTC. Amino acids: CASSHRLDRELPYEQYF. The chain combines TRBV19 with TRBJ2-7, with 7 bases lining up with TRBD1. Unmatched junction bases numbered 15, after V lost 5 bases and J lost 2 bases. The CDR3 has 17 residues. CDR1 and CDR2 from the germline V gene are LNHDA and SQIVND (reference sequence).

This chain uses TRBV2 with TRBJ2-1; 7 bases line up with TRBD2. Looked up from germline, CDR1 is SNHLY and CDR2 is FYNNEI. V gave up 2 bases and J gave up 0 bases; unmatched junction bases: 10. This CDR3 has 18 amino acids. CDR3 protein: CASSESTSAGSSYNEQFF. The CDR3 DNA follows: TGTGCCAGCAGTGAATCAACTAGCGCTGGGAGCTCCTACAATGAGCAGTTCTTC.

The CDR3 DNA is TGTGCCAGTTCAACGTCATTGGTGATGAACACTGAAGCTTTCTTT. Its protein is CASSTSLVMNTEAFF. The chain carries TRBV2 and TRBJ1-1; the D is unclear. The CDR3 has 15 amino acids. Germline assignment: CDR1 SNHLY and CDR2 FYNNEI. The germline V and J ends were trimmed by 9 bases and 0 bases, with 17 bases remaining between them.

This chain links TRBV6-5 with TRBJ1-2, with D possibly matching TRBD1 (6 bases). Germline lookup yields CDR1 MNHEY and CDR2 SVGAGI. Trimming removed 3 bases at V and 6 bases at J, with 11 bases between. The CDR3 has 13 residues. The CDR3 coding sequence is TGTGCCAGCAGTTATTTCCAGGGGAATGGCTACACCTTC. Its translation is CASSYFQGNGYTF.

This chain joins TRBV5-5 and TRBJ1-1; 7 bases align to TRBD1. In germline, CDR1 is SGHKS, CDR2 YYEKEE (reference sequence). The CDR3 is made up of 17 amino acids. The V segment lost 1 base and the J segment 4 bases; nucleotides outside the gene matches: 13. The CDR3 reads CASSLYDRVLRGTEAFF. The DNA of the CDR3 is TGTGCCAGCAGCTTGTATGACAGGGTGTTAAGAGGCACTGAAGCTTTCTTT.

The rearrangement links TRBV18 to TRBJ2-1; D not certain. V lost 4 bases and J lost 4, with 17 bases in between. This CDR3 contains 16 residues. Germline-derived CDR1 and CDR2 are KGHSH and LQKENI. The CDR3 DNA is TGTGCCAGCTCACGGAATGTGGGCCAGTCATACAATGAGCAGTTCTTC. Translating gives CASSRNVGQSYNEQFF. The whole variable domain, remainder taken from reference TRBV18 and TRBJ2-1, is NAGVMQNPRHLVRRRGQEARLRCSPMKGHSHVYWYRQLPEEGLKFMVYLQKENIIDESGMPKERFSAEFPKEGPSILRIQQVVRGDSAAYFCASSRNVGQSYNEQFFGPGTRLTVL.

The table lists this clone with a few counts. The V and J genes are TRBV27 and TRBJ1-4; 8 bases agree with TRBD1. CDR1 is MNHEY and CDR2 is SMNVEV in the germline V gene (reference sequence). This CDR3 has 14 residues. V dropped 2 bases and J dropped 5; count of bases not matched to a gene: 1. The CDR3 nucleotides read TGTGCCAGCAGTTTACAGGGGGCAAATGAAAAACTGTTTTTT. It translates to CASSLQGANEKLFF.

This clone was picked up one time. The genes are TRBV7-2 and TRBJ2-7, with D maybe TRBD2 (5 bases). Germline lookup yields CDR1 SGHTA and CDR2 FQGNSA. CDR3 size: 17 residues. Trimming cost V 8 bases and J 1 base, with 24 bases left between them. CDR3 protein: CASEPRFRDYGSYEQYF. CDR3 coding DNA: TGTGCCAGCGAGCCCCGATTCCGGGATTACGGTTCCTACGAGCAGTACTTC. The entire variable domain, with the rest obtained from reference TRBV7-2 and TRBJ2-7, is as follows: GAGVSQSPSNKVTEKGKDVELRCDPISGHTALYWYRQSLGQGLEFLIYFQGNSAPDKSGLPSDRFSAERTGGSVSTLTIQRTQQEDSAVYLCASEPRFRDYGSYEQYFGPGTRLTVT.

The chain carries TRBV5-4 and TRBJ2-5; TRBD2 matches at 10 bases. The CDR3 has 15 amino acids. The ends lost 3 bases at V and 1 base at J; junction bases unmatched: 3. Germline V lookup: CDR1 SGHNT, CDR2 YYREEE (reference sequence). CDR3 amino acids: CASSWWTSGQETQYF. The CDR3 DNA reads as TGTGCCAGCAGCTGGTGGACTAGCGGCCAAGAGACCCAGTACTTC.

This rearrangement joins TRBV19 to TRBJ2-7; D is possibly TRBD1 or TRBD2 (5 bases each). This CDR3 spans 14 amino acids. The V gene's germline CDR1 is LNHDA and CDR2 SQIVND (reference sequence). V was trimmed by 1 base and J by 5 bases, leaving 12 bases between them. For the CDR3, the DNA is TGTGCCAGTAGTATAGTAGGGGAGACGCACGAGCAGTACTTC. This sequence encodes CASSIVGETHEQYF. The complete variable domain, with remaining parts taken from reference TRBV19 and TRBJ2-7, reads DGGITQSPKYLFRKEGQNVTLSCEQNLNHDAMYWYRQDPGQGLRLIYYSQIVNDFQKGDIAEGYSVSREKKESFPLTVTSAQKNPTAFYLCASSIVGETHEQYFGPGTRLTVT.

This chain joins TRBV4-3 and TRBJ1-4; D is possibly TRBD1 (6 bases). The V gene's germline CDR1 is LGHNA and CDR2 YSLEER. The CDR3 totals 17 residues. The V end lost 0 bases, the J end lost 2 bases, and 13 bases lay between the germline ends. CDR3 nucleotides: TGCGCCAGCAGCCAAGATAGACAGGAGACCACTAATGAAAAACTGTTTTTT. Translated, it gives CASSQDRQETTNEKLFF.